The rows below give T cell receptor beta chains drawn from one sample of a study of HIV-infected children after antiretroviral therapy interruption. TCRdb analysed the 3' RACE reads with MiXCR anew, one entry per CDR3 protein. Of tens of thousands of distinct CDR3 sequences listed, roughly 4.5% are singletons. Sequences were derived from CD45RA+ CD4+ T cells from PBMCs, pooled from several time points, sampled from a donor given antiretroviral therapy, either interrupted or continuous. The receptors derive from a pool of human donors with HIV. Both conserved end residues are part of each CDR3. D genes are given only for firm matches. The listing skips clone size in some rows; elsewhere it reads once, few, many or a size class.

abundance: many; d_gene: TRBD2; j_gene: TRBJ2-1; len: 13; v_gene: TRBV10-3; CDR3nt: TGTGCCGCCAGGCCGGGGGGGTTCAATGAGCAGTTCTTC; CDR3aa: CAARPGGFNEQFF
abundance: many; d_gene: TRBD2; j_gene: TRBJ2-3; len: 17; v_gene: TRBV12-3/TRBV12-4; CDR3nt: TGTGCCAGCAGGACCAACAAGGGCGGGGGGGCCTTAGATACGCAGTATTTT; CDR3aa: CASRTNKGGGALDTQYF
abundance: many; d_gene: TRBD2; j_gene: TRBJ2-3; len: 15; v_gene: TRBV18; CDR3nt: TGCGCCAGCAGCCGGACTAGCGGAAGTACAGATACGCAGTATTTT; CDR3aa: CASSRTSGSTDTQYF
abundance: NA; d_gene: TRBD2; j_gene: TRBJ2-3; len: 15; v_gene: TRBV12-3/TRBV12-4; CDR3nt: TGTGCCAGCAGTTTTTCTAGCGGGGGGGGGGATACGCAGTATTTT; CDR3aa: CASSFSSGGGDTQYF
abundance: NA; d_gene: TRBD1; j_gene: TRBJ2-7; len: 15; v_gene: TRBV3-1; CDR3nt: TGTGCCAGCAGCCTTCTCGGGACAGCGGAATCCGAGCAGTACTTC; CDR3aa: CASSLLGTAESEQYF
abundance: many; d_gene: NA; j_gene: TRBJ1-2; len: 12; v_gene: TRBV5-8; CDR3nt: TGTGCCAGCAGCACCGGAAACTATGGCTACACCTTC; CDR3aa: CASSTGNYGYTF
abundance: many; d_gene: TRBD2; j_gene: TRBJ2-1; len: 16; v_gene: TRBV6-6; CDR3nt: TGTGCCAGCAGTTTGTTTAGCGGGGGCTCCTACAATGAGCAGTTCTTC; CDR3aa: CASSLFSGGSYNEQFF
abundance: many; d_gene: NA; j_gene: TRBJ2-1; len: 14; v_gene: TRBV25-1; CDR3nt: TGTGCCGCTGCAAAGGGGGGGAGCTACAATGAGCAGTTCTTC; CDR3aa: CAAAKGGSYNEQFF
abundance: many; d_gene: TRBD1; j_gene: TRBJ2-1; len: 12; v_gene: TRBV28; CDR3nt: TGTGCCAGCAAAGGGACAGGGCGTGAGCAGTTCTTC; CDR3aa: CASKGTGREQFF
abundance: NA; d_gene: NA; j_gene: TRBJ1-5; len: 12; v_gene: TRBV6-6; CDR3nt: TGTGCCAGCAGCCAGGCGGACGAATCCCAGCATTTT; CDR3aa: CASSQADESQHF
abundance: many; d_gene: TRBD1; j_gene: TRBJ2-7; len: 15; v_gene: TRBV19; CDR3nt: TGTGCCAGTAGTAAAAAAGGACAGGGTGAATACGAGCAGTACTTC; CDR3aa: CASSKKGQGEYEQYF
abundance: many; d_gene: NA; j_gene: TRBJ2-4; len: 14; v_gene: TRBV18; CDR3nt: TGTGCCAGCTCACCCGCGAGGGAGACAAACATTCAGTACTTC; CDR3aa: CASSPARETNIQYF
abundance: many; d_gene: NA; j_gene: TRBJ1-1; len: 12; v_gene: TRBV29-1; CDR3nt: TGCAGCGTTGAAGGCGGTTCGATGCAAGCTTTCTTT; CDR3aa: CSVEGGSMQAFF
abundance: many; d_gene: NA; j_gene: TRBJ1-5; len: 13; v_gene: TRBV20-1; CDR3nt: TGCAGTGCTAGCATGGGTGACAATCAGCCCCAGCATTTT; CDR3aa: CSASMGDNQPQHF
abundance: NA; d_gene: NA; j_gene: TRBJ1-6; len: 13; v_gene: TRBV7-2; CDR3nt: TGTGCCAGCAGCTCACCGGGCGTAGCACCCCTCCACTTT; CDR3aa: CASSSPGVAPLHF
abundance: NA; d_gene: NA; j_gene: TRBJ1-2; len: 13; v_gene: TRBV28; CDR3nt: TGTGCCAGCAGCCACGGTACTACGGGCGGCTACACCTTC; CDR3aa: CASSHGTTGGYTF